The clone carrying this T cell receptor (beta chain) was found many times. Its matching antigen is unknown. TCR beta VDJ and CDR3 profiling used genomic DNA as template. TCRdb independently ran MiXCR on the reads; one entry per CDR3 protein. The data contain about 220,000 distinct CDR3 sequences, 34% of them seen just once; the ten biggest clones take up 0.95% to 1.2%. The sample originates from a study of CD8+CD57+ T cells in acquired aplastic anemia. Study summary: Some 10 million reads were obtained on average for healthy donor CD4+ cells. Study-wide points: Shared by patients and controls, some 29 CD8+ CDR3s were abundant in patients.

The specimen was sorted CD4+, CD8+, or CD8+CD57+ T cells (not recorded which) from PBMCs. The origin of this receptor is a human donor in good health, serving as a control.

CDR3 sequence: CSARDGGQGGYGYTF. The CDR3 DNA sequence: TGCAGTGCTAGAGATGGGGGACAGGGGGGCTATGGCTACACCTTC. The gene calls are TRBV20-1 and TRBJ1-2; TRBD1 agrees at 11 bases. The J segment lost 4 bases and the V segment lost 0 bases, leaving 4 bases of the junction unmatched. The germline gives CDR1 DFQATT, CDR2 SNEGSKA (reference sequence). This CDR3 region has 15 residues.